This T cell receptor beta chain emerged from a study of PD-1 blockade in mismatch repair-deficient tumors. Study details: Patients had roughly twelve mismatch repair-deficient cancer types, all previously treated and progressing.

Profiled with immunoSEQ multiplex PCR; TCRdb holds only in-frame clones, not every one. The sample holds tens of thousands of clones, 78% seen once. On this clone itself: Its specificity is not known.

Mismatch repair deficiency was confirmed in all patients, by PCR or immunohistochemistry. This CDR3 has 14 residues. The germline V and J ends were trimmed by 2 bases and 2 bases, with 6 bases remaining between them. Per the germline V gene, CDR1 is KGHSH and CDR2 is LQKENI. Findings and caveats of the study: After pembrolizumab, tumor-resident clones rose rapidly, then generally contracted before radiologic responses.

The V call is TRBV18, the J call TRBJ1-4; D is uncertain. The material was peripheral blood, obtained 4 weeks after starting pembrolizumab. This TCR was sampled from an adult with mismatch repair-deficient cancer. CDR3 sequence: CASSPSGTNEKLFF. CDR3 nucleotides: TGTGCCAGCTCACCATCGGGGACTAATGAAAAACTGTTTTTT.